The clone carrying this T cell receptor beta chain was counted at least ten times. This specimen comes from a study of chronic HIV infection and antiretroviral therapy. MiXCR, applied by TCRdb to the 5' RACE reads, yields one record per CDR3 protein. The sample has about 38,000 distinct CDR3 sequences, roughly 8.2% seen once; the top ten hold over 2.5%. V was trimmed by 8 bases and J by 1 base, leaving 14 bases between them. This CDR3 is 14 amino acids long. CDR1 is MDHEN, CDR2 SYDVKM, per germline. Sequenced input: peripheral blood. J is TRBJ1-1 and V is TRBV28, with no clear D. This clonotype originated in an adult who had HIV and had not received antiretroviral therapy, or was an uninfected healthy control (not recorded which). The CDR3 bases are TGTGCCAGCCATGGACCGGGCGAGAACACTGAAGCTTTCTTT. Translated, it gives CASHGPGENTEAFF.